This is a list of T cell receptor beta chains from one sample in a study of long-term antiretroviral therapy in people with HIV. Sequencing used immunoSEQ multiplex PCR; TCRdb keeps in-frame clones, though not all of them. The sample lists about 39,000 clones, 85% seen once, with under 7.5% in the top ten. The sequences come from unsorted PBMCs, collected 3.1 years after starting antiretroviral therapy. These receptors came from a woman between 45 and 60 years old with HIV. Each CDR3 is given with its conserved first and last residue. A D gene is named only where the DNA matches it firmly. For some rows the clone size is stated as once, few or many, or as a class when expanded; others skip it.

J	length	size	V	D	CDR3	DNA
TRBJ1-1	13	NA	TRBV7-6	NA	CASSATLDSEAFF	TGTGCCAGCAGCGCGACCCTCGACAGTGAAGCTTTCTTT
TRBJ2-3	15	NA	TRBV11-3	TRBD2	CASSLRGLLTDTQYF	TGTGCCAGCAGCCTAAGGGGACTACTCACAGATACGCAGTATTTT
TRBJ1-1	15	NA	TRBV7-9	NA	CASSPVAVGNTEAFF	TGTGCCAGCAGCCCTGTGGCGGTAGGGAACACTGAAGCTTTCTTT
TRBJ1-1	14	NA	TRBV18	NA	CASSLNRENTEAFF	TGTGCCAGCTCACTTAACAGGGAGAACACTGAAGCTTTCTTT
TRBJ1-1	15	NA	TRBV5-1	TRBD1	CASSPEGQGHTEAFF	TGCGCCAGCAGTCCAGAAGGACAGGGTCACACTGAAGCTTTCTTT
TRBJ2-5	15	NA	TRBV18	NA	CASSPPAEGQETQYF	TGTGCCAGCTCACCACCGGCAGAGGGCCAAGAGACCCAGTACTTC
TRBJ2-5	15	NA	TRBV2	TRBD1	CASSEAATGLETQYF	TGTGCCAGCAGTGAAGCGGCGACAGGGTTGGAGACCCAGTACTTC
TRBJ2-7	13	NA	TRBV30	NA	CAWSRDGAYEQYF	TGTGCCTGGAGTCGGGACGGAGCCTACGAGCAGTACTTC
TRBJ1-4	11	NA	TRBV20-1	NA	CSARGPEKLFF	TGCAGTGCTAGGGGCCCCGAAAAACTGTTTTTT
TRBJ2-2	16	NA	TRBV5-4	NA	CASSLDRAYSTGELFF	TGTGCCAGCAGCTTGGACAGGGCCTACAGCACCGGGGAGCTGTTTTTT
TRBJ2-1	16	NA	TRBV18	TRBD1	CASSRDQGQGWDEQFF	TGTGCCAGCTCACGGGACCAGGGACAGGGATGGGATGAGCAGTTCTTC
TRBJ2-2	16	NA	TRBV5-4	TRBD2	CASTLGSGALTGELFF	TGTGCCAGCACCTTAGGGAGCGGGGCCCTCACCGGGGAGCTGTTTTTT
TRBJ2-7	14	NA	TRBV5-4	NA	CASSSGTGTYEQYF	TGTGCCAGCAGCTCCGGGACGGGGACCTACGAGCAGTACTTC
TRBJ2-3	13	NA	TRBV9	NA	CASSVATSDTQYF	TGTGCCAGCAGCGTAGCTACATCGGATACGCAGTATTTT
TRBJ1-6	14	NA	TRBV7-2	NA	CASSLVGGNSPLHF	TGTGCCAGCAGCCTAGTGGGCGGTAATTCACCCCTCCACTTT
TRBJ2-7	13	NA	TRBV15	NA	CATSNPGGYEQYF	TGTGCCACCAGCAATCCTGGAGGCTACGAGCAGTACTTC
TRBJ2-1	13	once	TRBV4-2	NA	CASSPRRADEQFF	TGTGCCAGCAGCCCCCGGAGAGCGGATGAGCAGTTCTTC
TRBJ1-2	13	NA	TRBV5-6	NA	CASSNPQHYGYTF	TGTGCCAGCAGCAACCCTCAACATTATGGCTACACCTTC
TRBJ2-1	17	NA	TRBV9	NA	CASTRSGDRFYNNEQFF	TGTGCCAGCACCCGTAGTGGAGACAGGTTCTATAACAATGAGCAGTTCTTC
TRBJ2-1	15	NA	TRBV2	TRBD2	CASSSGTSGYNEQFF	TGTGCCAGCAGTTCCGGGACTAGCGGTTACAATGAGCAGTTCTTC
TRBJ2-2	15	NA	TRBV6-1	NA	CATRLGGWNTGELFF	TGTGCCACCCGGTTGGGGGGTTGGAACACCGGGGAGCTGTTTTTT
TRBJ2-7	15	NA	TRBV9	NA	CASSASGDRPYEQYF	TGTGCCAGCAGCGCATCAGGAGACCGACCCTACGAGCAGTACTTC
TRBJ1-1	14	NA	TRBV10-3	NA	CAISEWDTNTEAFF	TGTGCCATCAGTGAGTGGGACACCAACACTGAAGCTTTCTTT
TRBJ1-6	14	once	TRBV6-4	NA	CASSSLLGGSPLHF	TGTGCCAGCAGCTCTTTATTGGGTGGTTCACCCCTCCACTTT
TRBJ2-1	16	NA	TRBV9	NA	CASSLLPGGAGNEQFF	TGTGCCAGCAGCCTCCTCCCAGGGGGGGCGGGCAATGAGCAGTTCTTC
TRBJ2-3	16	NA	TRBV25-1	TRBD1	CASSEWTGGITDTQYF	TGTGCCAGCAGTGAATGGACAGGGGGAATAACGGATACGCAGTATTTT
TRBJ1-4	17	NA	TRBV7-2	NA	CASSLSGGGASNEKLFF	TGTGCCAGCAGCTTATCCGGCGGGGGGGCGTCTAATGAAAAACTGTTTTTT
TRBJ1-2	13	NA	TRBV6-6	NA	CASTHGTAYGYTF	TGTGCCAGCACTCACGGGACGGCCTATGGCTACACCTTC
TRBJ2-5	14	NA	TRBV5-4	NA	CASSLGSYQETQYF	TGTGCCAGCAGCTTGGGAAGCTACCAAGAGACCCAGTACTTC
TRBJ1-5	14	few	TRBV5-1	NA	CASSLRDRYQPQHF	TGCGCCAGCAGCTTGAGAGACAGATATCAGCCCCAGCATTTT
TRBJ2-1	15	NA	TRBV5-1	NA	CASSLQGSRNNEQFF	TGCGCCAGCAGCTTGCAGGGGTCCAGGAACAATGAGCAGTTCTTC
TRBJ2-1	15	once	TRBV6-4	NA	CASSDPRSPYNEQFF	TGTGCCAGCAGTGACCCCAGGTCCCCCTACAATGAGCAGTTCTTC
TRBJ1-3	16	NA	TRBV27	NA	CASSSGPAQTGNTIYF	TGTGCCAGCAGTTCGGGTCCAGCTCAGACTGGAAACACCATATATTTT
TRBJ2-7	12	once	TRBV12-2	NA	CAELGRSYEQYF	TGTGCAGAACTAGGAAGGTCCTACGAGCAGTACTTC
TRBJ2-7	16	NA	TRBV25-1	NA	CASSEYGFKGNYEQYF	TGTGCCAGCAGTGAATATGGGTTTAAGGGCAATTACGAGCAGTACTTC
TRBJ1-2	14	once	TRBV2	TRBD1	CASSETRDSHGYTF	TGTGCCAGCAGTGAGACCCGGGACAGCCATGGCTACACCTTC
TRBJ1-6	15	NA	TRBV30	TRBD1	CAWSVDRVRNSPLHF	TGTGCCTGGAGTGTAGACAGGGTTCGGAATTCACCCCTCCACTTT
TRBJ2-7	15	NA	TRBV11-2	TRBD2	CASSPSAGVAYEQYF	TGTGCCAGCAGTCCATCGGCGGGGGTGGCCTACGAGCAGTACTTC
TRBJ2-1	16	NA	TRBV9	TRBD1	CASSVGGQGGYNEQFF	TGTGCCAGCAGCGTTGGGGGACAGGGGGGGTACAATGAGCAGTTCTTC
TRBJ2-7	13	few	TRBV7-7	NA	CASSLERAYEQYF	TGTGCTAGCAGCTTAGAGCGGGCCTACGAGCAGTACTTC
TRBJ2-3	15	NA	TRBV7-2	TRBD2	CASSLDGGSTDTQYF	TGTGCCAGCAGCTTAGACGGGGGGTCAACAGATACGCAGTATTTT
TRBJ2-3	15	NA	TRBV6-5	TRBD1	CASSRWDRRTDTQYF	TGTGCCAGCAGCCGATGGGACAGACGCACAGATACGCAGTATTTT
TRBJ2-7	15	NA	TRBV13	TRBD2	CASSPQAGGLYEQYF	TGTGCCAGCAGCCCGCAGGCGGGGGGGCTTTACGAGCAGTACTTC
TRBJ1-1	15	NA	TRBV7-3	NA	CASSLDPGKVAEAFF	TGTGCCAGCAGCTTAGATCCAGGGAAGGTTGCTGAAGCTTTCTTT
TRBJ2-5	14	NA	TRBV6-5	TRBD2	CASKGAGGKETQYF	TGTGCCAGCAAAGGGGCGGGGGGTAAAGAGACCCAGTACTTC
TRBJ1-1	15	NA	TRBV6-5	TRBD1	CASSLRDRGHTEAFF	TGTGCCAGCAGCCTCCGCGACAGGGGGCACACTGAAGCTTTCTTT
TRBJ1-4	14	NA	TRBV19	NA	CASSWGRGQGKLFF	TGTGCCAGTAGTTGGGGTCGGGGGCAGGGAAAACTGTTTTTT
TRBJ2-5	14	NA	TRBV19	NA	CASSIGRIQETQYF	TGTGCCAGTAGTATCGGACGTATTCAAGAGACCCAGTACTTC
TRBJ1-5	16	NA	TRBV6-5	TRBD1	CASSLTGDLSNQPQHF	TGTGCCAGCAGTTTGACAGGGGACCTTAGCAATCAGCCCCAGCATTTT
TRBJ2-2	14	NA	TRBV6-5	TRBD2	CASSRSGGTGELFF	TGTGCCAGCAGCCGCTCGGGGGGCACCGGGGAGCTGTTTTTT
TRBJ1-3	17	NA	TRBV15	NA	CATSRDYRRASGNTIYF	TGTGCCACCAGCAGAGATTATCGTCGGGCATCAGGAAACACCATATATTTT